The clone carrying this TCR beta chain came up once. Its antigen is not known. The table came from immunoSEQ multiplex PCR; TCRdb's copy has only in-frame clones and leaves some out. The data contain 70,000 or so clones, 78% of them singletons. ViraFEST used viral peptide pools to expand antigen-specific CD4+ T cells before sequencing. Cells that had been cultured for 10 days were the source of isolated CD4+ T cells. Previously uninfected by SARS-CoV-2, the vaccine recipients also showed negative nucleocapsid antibodies. This record comes from a study of vaccination effects on CD4 cells after COVID-19. The CDR3 extends over 12 amino acids. The germline gives CDR1 SGHTA, CDR2 FQGNSA. The ends were cut back, 5 bases at V and 4 bases at J, with 6 bases in the middle.

Sequencing was performed on CD4+ T cells from PBMCs cultured with SARS-CoV-2 spike peptides, taken before COVID-19 vaccination. The gene calls are TRBV7-2 and TRBJ1-3; D remains unclear. This clonotype was sampled from a human donor who received a COVID-19 vaccine. CDR3 nucleotide sequence: TGTGCCAGCAGCGTTCAGGGAAACACCATATATTTT. Protein product: CASSVQGNTIYF.